This T cell receptor beta chain was captured by sequencing in a study of multiple sclerosis patients with progressive multifocal leukoencephalopathy. This clone was picked up one time. No antigen is known for it. The V end lost 2 bases, the J end lost 8 bases, and 16 bases lay between the germline ends. This CDR3 region has 15 residues. Germline V gene data show CDR1 as SGHAT and CDR2 as FQNNGV. Study-wide points: Most PML patients had lower entropy, suggesting less diverse TRB repertoires. No common TRBV or TRBJ usage or pairing appeared at PML.

Every PCR reaction included synthetic inline CDR3 controls for all V-J pairings. Libraries were prepared by immunoSEQ multiplex PCR; TCRdb keeps only in-frame clonotypes and omits some of them. The sample lists 30,000 or so clones, 80% to 90% occurring once. The time point here: time of PML onset. Natalizumab-treated patients developed PML between roughly 16 and 56 months into natalizumab therapy. The input for sequencing was PBMCs, taken from a patient treated with natalizumab. This receptor was identified in a woman in her 40s with progressive multifocal leukoencephalopathy. This chain links TRBV11-2 with TRBJ2-4; possibly TRBD2 for D (6 bases). CDR3: CASSLIAGRGDIQYF. DNA for the CDR3: TGTGCCAGCAGCTTAATAGCTGGGCGGGGTGACATTCAGTACTTC. The variable domain in full, with the rest retrieved from reference TRBV11-2 and TRBJ2-4, is EAGVAQSPRYKIIEKRQSVAFWCNPISGHATLYWYQQILGQGPKLLIQFQNNGVVDDSQLPKDRFSAERLKGVDSTLKIQPAKLEDSAVYLCASSLIAGRGDIQYFGAGTRLSVL.